Reported below is one T cell receptor beta chain. Its antigen is currently unknown. Between the trimmed V and J ends, which lost 0 bases and 0 bases, there was a span of 24 bases. Germline V lookup: CDR1 GTSNPN, CDR2 SVGIG (reference sequence). CDR3 length: 20 amino acids. This specimen comes from a study of T cell responses to AZD1222 COVID-19 vaccine. Looking at the study overall: Some second doses came at about 4 weeks and others at about 12 weeks; these were pooled.

General observations from the study: Of spike-specific TCRs, nearly half reportedly target regions left unmutated in variants. Breadth and depth of Spike-specific TCRs rose after two AZD1222 doses.

Measured with immunoSEQ multiplex PCR; TCRdb has only the in-frame clones, and not every one. Among 130,000 to 150,000 clones listed, more than 85% were seen once. V is TRBV30 and J is TRBJ2-1; the D gene is possibly TRBD2 (5 bases). The receptor comes from an adult in good health. Sample: peripheral blood, taken on day 0 of AZD1222 vaccination. The CDR3 here is CAWSVPDNRAGLSSYNEQFF. The CDR3 DNA reads TGTGCCTGGAGTGTACCTGACAATCGGGCGGGTCTGAGCTCCTACAATGAGCAGTTCTTC.